This TCR beta chain was observed in a study of radiotherapy plus CTLA-4 blockade in lung cancer. The table lists this clone with a count of one. V gave up 4 bases and J gave up 5 bases, with 11 bases separating them. CDR1 and CDR2 (germline): SGHNT, YYREEE (reference sequence). The CDR3 totals 13 residues. Clones were sequenced by immunoSEQ multiplex PCR, and TCRdb holds only the in-frame ones, with some missing. The sample records tens of thousands of clones, around 86% being singletons. The chain is built from TRBV5-4 and TRBJ2-3; no reliable D call. The receptor was derived from a human donor with non-small cell lung cancer that progressed on radiotherapy plus ipilimumab. The material sequenced was peripheral blood, taken from a patient treated with radiotherapy plus ipilimumab. CDR3 DNA sequence: TGTGCCAGCAGCCCTCCCGGCCGAGATACGCAGTATTTT. Encoded protein: CASSPPGRDTQYF.